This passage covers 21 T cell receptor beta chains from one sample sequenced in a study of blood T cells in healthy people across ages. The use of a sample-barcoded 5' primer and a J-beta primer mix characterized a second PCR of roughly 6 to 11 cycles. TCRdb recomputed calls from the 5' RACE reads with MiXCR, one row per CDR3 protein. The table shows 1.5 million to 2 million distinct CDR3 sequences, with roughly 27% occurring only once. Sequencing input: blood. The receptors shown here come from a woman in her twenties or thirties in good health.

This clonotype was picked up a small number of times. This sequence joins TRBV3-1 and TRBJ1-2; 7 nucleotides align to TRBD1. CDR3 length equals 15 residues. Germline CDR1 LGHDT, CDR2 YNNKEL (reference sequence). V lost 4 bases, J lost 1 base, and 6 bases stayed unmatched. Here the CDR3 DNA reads TGTGCCAGCAGCCCGGGACAGCAAATTAACTATGGCTACACCTTC. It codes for CASSPGQQINYGYTF. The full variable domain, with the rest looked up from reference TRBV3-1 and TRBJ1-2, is DTAVSQTPKYLVTQMGNDKSIKCEQNLGHDTMYWYKQDSKKFLKIMFSYNNKELIINETVPNRFSPKSPDKAHLNLHINSLELGDSAVYFCASSPGQQINYGYTFGSGTRLTVV.

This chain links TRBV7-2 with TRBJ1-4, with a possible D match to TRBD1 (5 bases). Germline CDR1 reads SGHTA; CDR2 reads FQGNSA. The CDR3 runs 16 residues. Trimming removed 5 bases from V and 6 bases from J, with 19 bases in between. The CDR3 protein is CASSKIPGSGDEKLFF. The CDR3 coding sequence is TGTGCCAGCAGCAAGATCCCAGGGTCGGGTGATGAAAAACTGTTTTTT.

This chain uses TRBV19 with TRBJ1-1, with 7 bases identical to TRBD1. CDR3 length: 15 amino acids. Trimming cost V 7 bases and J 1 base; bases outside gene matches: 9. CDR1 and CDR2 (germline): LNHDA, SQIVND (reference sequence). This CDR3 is CASIKGRQGNTEAFF. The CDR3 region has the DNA TGTGCCAGTATTAAAGGGAGACAGGGGAACACTGAAGCTTTCTTT.

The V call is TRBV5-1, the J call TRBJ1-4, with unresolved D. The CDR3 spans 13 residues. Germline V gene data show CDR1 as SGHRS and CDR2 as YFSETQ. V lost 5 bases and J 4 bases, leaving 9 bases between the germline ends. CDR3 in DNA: TGCGCCAGCAGGGCAGGAAGTAATGAAAAACTGTTTTTT. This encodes CASRAGSNEKLFF.

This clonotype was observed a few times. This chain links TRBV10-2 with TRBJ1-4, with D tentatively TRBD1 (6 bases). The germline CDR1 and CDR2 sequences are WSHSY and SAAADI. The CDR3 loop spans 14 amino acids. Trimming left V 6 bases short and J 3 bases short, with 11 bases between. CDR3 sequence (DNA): TGCGCCAGCAGAGACAGGTCGGCTAATGAAAAACTGTTTTTT. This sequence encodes CASRDRSANEKLFF.

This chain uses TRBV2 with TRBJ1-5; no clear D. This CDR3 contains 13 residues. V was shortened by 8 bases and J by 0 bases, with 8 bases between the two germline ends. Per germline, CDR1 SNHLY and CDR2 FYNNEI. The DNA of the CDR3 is TGTGCCAGCGTTATGAATAGCAATCAGCCCCAGCATTTT. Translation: CASVMNSNQPQHF.

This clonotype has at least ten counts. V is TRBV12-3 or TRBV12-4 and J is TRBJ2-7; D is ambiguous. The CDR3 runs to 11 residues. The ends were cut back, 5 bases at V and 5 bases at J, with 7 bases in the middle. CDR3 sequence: CASSNGHEQYF. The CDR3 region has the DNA TGTGCCAGCAGTAATGGCCACGAGCAGTACTTC.

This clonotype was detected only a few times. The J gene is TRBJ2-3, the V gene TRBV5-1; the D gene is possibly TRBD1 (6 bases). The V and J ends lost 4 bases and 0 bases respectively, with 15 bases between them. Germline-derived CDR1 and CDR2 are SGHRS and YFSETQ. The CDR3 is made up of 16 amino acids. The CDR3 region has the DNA TGCGCCAGCAGCGCAACAGGGTCCCCCAGCACAGATACGCAGTATTTT. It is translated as CASSATGSPSTDTQYF.

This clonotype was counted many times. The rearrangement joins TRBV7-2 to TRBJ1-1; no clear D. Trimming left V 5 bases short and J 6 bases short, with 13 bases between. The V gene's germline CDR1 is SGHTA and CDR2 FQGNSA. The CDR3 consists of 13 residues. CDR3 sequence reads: CASSTPGRAEAFF. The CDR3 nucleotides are TGTGCCAGCAGCACCCCGGGTCGCGCTGAAGCTTTCTTT.

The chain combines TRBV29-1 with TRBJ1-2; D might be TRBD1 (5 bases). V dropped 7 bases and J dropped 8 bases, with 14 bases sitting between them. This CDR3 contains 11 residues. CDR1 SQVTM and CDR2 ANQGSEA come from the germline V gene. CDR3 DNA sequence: TGCAGCGCTGGGGGGACCGACGGCTACACCTTC. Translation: CSAGGTDGYTF.

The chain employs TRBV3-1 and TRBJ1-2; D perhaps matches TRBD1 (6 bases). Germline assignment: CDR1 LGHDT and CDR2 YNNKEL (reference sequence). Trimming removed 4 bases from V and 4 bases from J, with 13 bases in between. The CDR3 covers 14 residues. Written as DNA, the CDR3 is TGTGCCAGCAGCCCCCGACAGGAGTTCTATGGCTACACCTTC. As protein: CASSPRQEFYGYTF.

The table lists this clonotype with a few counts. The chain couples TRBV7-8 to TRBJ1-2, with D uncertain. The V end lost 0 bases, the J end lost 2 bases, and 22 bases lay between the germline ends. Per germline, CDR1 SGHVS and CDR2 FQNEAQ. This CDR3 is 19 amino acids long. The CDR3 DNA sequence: TGTGCCAGCAGCTTAGCGAGACCCGCTCAGAGACGCCCAAACTATGGCTACACCTTC. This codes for CASSLARPAQRRPNYGYTF.

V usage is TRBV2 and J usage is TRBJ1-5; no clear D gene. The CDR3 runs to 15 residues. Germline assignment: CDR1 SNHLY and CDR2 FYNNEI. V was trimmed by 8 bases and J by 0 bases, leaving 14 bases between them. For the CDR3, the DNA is TGTGCCAGCCACCTGACGGGGAATAGCAATCAGCCCCAGCATTTT. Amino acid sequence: CASHLTGNSNQPQHF.

CDR3 protein: CSAPTTGQNTDTQYF. The CDR3 nucleotides read TGCAGTGCCCCGACAACGGGACAGAACACAGATACGCAGTATTTT. The chain combines TRBV20-1 with TRBJ2-3; 7 bases are a match to TRBD1. The germline V gene has CDR1 DFQATT and CDR2 SNEGSKA (reference sequence). This CDR3 contains 15 residues. Trimming cost V 6 bases and J 2 bases; bases outside gene matches: 11.

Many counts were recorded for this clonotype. The chain's CDR3 is CASSQGGSGYTF. In DNA, the CDR3 is TGTGCCAGCAGCCAGGGGGGAAGTGGCTACACCTTC. The chain combines TRBV3-1 with TRBJ1-2; the D gene is possibly TRBD1 (5 bases). The CDR3 is 12 amino acids. The ends were cut back, 3 bases at V and 7 bases at J, with 9 bases in the middle. CDR1 LGHDT and CDR2 YNNKEL come from the germline V gene (reference sequence).

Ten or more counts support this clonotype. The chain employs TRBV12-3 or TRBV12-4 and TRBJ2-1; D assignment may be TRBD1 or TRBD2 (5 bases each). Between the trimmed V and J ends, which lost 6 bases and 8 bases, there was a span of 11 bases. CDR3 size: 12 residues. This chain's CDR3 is CASSPVGDEQFF. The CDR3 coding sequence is TGTGCCAGCAGCCCGGTGGGGGATGAGCAGTTCTTC.

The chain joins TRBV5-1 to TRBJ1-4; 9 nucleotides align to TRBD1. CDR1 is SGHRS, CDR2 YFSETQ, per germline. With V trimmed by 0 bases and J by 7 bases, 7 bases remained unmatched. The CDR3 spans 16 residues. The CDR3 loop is CASSLADKTGGEKLFF. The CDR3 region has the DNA TGCGCCAGCAGCTTGGCCGATAAGACAGGGGGTGAAAAACTGTTTTTT.

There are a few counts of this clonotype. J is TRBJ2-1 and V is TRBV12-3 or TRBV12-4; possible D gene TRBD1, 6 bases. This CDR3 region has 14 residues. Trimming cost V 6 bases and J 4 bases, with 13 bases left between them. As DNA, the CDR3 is TGTGCCAGCAGCAGACCCAGGGGATACAATGAGCAGTTCTTC. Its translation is CASSRPRGYNEQFF.

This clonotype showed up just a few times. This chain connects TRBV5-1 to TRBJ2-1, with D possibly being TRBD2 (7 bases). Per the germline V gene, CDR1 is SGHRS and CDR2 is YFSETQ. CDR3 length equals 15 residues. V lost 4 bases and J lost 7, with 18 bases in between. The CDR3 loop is CASSRGEGSGNEQFF. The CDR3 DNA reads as TGCGCCAGCAGCAGGGGGGAGGGATCGGGGAATGAGCAGTTCTTC. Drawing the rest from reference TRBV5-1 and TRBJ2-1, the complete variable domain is KAGVTQTPRYLIKTRGQQVTLSCSPISGHRSVSWYQQTPGQGLQFLFEYFSETQRNKGNFPGRFSGRQFSNSRSEMNVSTLELGDSALYLCASSRGEGSGNEQFFGPGTRLTVL.

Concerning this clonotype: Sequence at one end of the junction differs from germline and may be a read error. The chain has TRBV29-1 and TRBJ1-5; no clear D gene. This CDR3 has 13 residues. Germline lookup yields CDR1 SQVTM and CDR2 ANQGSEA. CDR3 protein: CSVVVYSSQPQHF. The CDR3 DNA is TGCAGCGTTGTAGTTTATAGCAGTCAGCCCCAGCATTTT.

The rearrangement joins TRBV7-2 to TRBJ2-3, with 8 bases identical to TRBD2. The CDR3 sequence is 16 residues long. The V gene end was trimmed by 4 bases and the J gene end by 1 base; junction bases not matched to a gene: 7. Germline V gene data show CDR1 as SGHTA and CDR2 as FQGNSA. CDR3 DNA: TGTGCCAGCAGCTCGACACTAGCGGTCGGCACAGATACGCAGTATTTT. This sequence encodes CASSSTLAVGTDTQYF.